This passage covers 6 T cell receptor beta chains from one sample sequenced in a study of blood T cell repertoires in COVID-19. The assay was immunoSEQ multiplex PCR, and TCRdb's table has in-frame clones only and misses some. Seen here are about 90,000 clones, approximately 80% observed once, and the top ten hold around a tenth. Sequencing was done on a sample of peripheral blood. The receptors were sampled from a woman in her seventies with acute or convalescent COVID-19.

The chain employs TRBV3-1 (or the pseudogene TRBV3-2) and TRBJ1-2; D might be TRBD1 (5 bases). Trimming pared 4 bases from V and 5 bases from J, leaving 17 bases between. This CDR3 is built from 15 residues. Germline CDR1 is LGHDT and CDR2 is YNNKEL (reference sequence). The CDR3 reads CASSPLGGLGYGYTF. CDR3 sequence (DNA): TGTGCCAGCAGCCCCCTGGGGGGGTTAGGGTATGGCTACACCTTC.

V gene TRBV5-5 combines with J gene TRBJ2-7, with D hard to call. The CDR3 spans 13 residues. In germline, CDR1 is SGHKS, CDR2 YYEKEE (reference sequence). V was clipped by 5 bases and J by 3 bases, with 12 bases between them. The CDR3 region is CASRPFLGYEQYF. CDR3 nucleotides: TGTGCCAGCAGACCTTTCCTAGGCTACGAGCAGTACTTC.

The chain combines TRBV19 with TRBJ1-4; 8 nucleotides agree with TRBD1. CDR3 length: 15 residues. The trim removed 7 bases at V and 6 bases at J, leaving 10 bases unmatched. Germline lookup yields CDR1 LNHDA and CDR2 SQIVND (reference sequence). CDR3 region: CASMGTGLWYEKLFF. In nucleotides, the CDR3 is TGTGCCAGTATGGGGACAGGACTTTGGTATGAAAAACTGTTTTTT.

The chain joins TRBV9 to TRBJ2-3, with 10 bases matching TRBD2. CDR1 and CDR2 from the germline V gene are SGDLS and YYNGEE. V was pared by 3 bases and J by 4 bases, with 20 bases of the junction left unmatched. The CDR3 totals 20 residues. The CDR3 region has the DNA TGTGCCAGCAGCGCCCTATCTCTTAGTGGGCTAGCGGGAGTAGCAGATACGCAGTATTTT. It codes for CASSALSLSGLAGVADTQYF.

The chain is built from TRBV3-1 (or the pseudogene TRBV3-2) and TRBJ2-1, with 11 bases identical to TRBD1. Trimming at V came to 4 bases and at J to 0 bases, leaving 11 bases not matched to a gene. Germline values: CDR1 LGHDT, CDR2 YNNKEL (reference sequence). The length of the CDR3 is 19 residues. CDR3 residues: CASSPGDRGEWGSYNEQFF. Written as DNA, the CDR3 is TGTGCCAGCAGCCCAGGGGACAGGGGGGAGTGGGGCTCCTACAATGAGCAGTTCTTC.

The chain carries TRBV15 and TRBJ2-1; 7 bases line up with TRBD1. CDR3 length: 17 amino acids. Germline CDR1 is LNHNV and CDR2 is YYDKDF (reference sequence). V lost 3 bases and J lost 7; bases outside the gene matches: 15. The CDR3 reads CATSRKLQGQFFNEQFF. For the CDR3, the DNA is TGTGCCACCAGCAGGAAACTACAGGGGCAGTTTTTTAATGAGCAGTTCTTC.